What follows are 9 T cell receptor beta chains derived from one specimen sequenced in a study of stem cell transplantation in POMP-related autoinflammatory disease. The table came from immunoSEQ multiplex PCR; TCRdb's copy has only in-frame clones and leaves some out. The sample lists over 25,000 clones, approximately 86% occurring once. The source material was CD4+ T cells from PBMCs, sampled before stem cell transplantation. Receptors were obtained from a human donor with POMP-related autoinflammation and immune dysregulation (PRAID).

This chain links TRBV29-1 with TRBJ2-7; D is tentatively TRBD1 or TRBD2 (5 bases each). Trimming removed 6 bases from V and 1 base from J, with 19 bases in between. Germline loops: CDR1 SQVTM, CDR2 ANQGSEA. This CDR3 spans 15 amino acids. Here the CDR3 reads CSVGGTGDSSYEQYF. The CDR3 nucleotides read TGCAGCGTGGGTGGGACCGGTGACAGTTCCTACGAGCAGTACTTC.

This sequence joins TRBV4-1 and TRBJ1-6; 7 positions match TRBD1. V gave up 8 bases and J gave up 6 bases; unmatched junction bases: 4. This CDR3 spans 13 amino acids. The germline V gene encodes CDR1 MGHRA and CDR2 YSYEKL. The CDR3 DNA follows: TGCGCCAGCGCGGGACAGTTTAATTCACCCCTCCACTTT. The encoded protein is CASAGQFNSPLHF.

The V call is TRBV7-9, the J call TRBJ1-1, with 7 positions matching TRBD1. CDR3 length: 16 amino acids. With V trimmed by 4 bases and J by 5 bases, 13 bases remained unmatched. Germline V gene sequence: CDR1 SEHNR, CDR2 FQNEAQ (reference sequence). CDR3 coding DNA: TGTGCCAGCAGCTCCCCGCGCAATCCAGGGGGAACTGAAGCTTTCTTT. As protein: CASSSPRNPGGTEAFF.

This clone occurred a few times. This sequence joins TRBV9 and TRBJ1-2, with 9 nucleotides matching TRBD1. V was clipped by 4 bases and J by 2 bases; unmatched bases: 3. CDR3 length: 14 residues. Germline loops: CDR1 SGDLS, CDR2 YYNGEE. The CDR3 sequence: CASSRGQGNYGYTF. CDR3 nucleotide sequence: TGTGCCAGCAGCCGGGGACAGGGAAACTATGGCTACACCTTC.

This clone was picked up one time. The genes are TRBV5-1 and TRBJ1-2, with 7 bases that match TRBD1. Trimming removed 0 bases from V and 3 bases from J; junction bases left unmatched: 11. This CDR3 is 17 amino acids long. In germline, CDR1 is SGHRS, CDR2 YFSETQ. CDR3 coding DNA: TGCGCCAGCAGCTTGGCCCGGGACAGCGATTGGGACTATGGCTACACCTTC. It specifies CASSLARDSDWDYGYTF.

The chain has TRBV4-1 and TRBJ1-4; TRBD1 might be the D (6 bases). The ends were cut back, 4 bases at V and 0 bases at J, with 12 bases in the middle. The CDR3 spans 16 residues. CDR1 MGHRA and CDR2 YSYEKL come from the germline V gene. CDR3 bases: TGCGCCAGCAGCCTTACAGGGTCTGCAACTAATGAAAAACTGTTTTTT. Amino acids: CASSLTGSATNEKLFF.

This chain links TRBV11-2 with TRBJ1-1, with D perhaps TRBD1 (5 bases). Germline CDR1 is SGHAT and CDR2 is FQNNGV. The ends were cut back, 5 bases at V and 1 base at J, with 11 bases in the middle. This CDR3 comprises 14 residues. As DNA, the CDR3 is TGTGCCAGCAGCCTGTCCGGGGCGAACACTGAAGCTTTCTTT. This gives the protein CASSLSGANTEAFF.

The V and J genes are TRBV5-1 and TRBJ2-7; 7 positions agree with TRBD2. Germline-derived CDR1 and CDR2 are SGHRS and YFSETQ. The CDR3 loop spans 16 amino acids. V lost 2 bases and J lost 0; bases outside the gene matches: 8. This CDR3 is CASSFYSRTSSYEQYF. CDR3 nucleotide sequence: TGCGCCAGCAGCTTTTATTCCCGGACTAGCTCCTACGAGCAGTACTTC. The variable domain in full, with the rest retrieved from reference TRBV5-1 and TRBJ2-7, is KAGVTQTPRYLIKTRGQQVTLSCSPISGHRSVSWYQQTPGQGLQFLFEYFSETQRNKGNFPGRFSGRQFSNSRSEMNVSTLELGDSALYLCASSFYSRTSSYEQYFGPGTRLTVT.

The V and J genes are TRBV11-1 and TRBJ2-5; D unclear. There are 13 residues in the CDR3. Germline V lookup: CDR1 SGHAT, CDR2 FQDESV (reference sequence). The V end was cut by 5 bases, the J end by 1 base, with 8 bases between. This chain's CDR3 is CASSRPSQETQYF. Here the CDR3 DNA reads TGTGCCAGCAGCCGACCCTCCCAAGAGACCCAGTACTTC.